This TCR beta chain derives from a study of cytomegalovirus exposure and HLA in healthy donors. Concerning this clone: The antigen is unknown.

Findings and limits, study-wide: TCR sequences were mostly rare, though some public TCRs occurred in many donors.

Assay: immunoSEQ multiplex PCR; the TCRdb copy retains only in-frame clones and omits some. The sample has hundreds of thousands of clones; approximately 90% are singletons. V shed 0 bases and J shed 5 bases, with 14 bases lying between them. In germline, CDR1 is SGHNT, CDR2 YYREEE (reference sequence). The length of the CDR3 is 15 residues. The sample consisted of PBMCs. The chain joins TRBV5-4 to TRBJ2-5; D gene unclear. This TCR came from a young woman in good health and CMV-seronegative. The chain's CDR3 is CASSLGQDPWETQYF. Written as DNA, the CDR3 is TGTGCCAGCAGCTTGGGCCAGGATCCGTGGGAGACCCAGTACTTC.